This TCR beta chain emerged from a study of T cells in Graves' hyperthyroidism and ophthalmopathy. Graves' hyperthyroidism without ophthalmopathy progression within 18 months was termed stable. Amplified TCR beta CDR3 regions derived from RNA transcripts. Initially, a first-round RT-PCR of the TCR CDR3 employed the HTBI primer set. Each CDR3 protein gets one entry after TCRdb re-called the multiplex PCR reads with MiXCR. Of a few hundred thousand distinct CDR3 sequences listed, 15% to 17% are singletons. J was trimmed by 2 bases and V by 1 base; bases with no gene match: 9. Germline values: CDR1 SGHTA, CDR2 FQGTGA. The CDR3 is 17 residues long. Whole-study results and caveats: From stable hyperthyroidism, ophthalmopathy was set apart by a 13 V-J model.

In regard to this clonotype: What it binds is not known.

Sequencing input: blood. This clonotype originated in a woman aged 25 to 39 with Graves' hyperthyroidism. The V gene is TRBV7-3, the J gene TRBJ2-3; 7 positions match TRBD2. The CDR3 bases are TGTGCCAGCAGCTTAATCGGTTCTAGCGGATCCACAGATACGCAGTATTTT. This encodes CASSLIGSSGSTDTQYF.